The rows below give T cell receptor beta chains drawn from one sample of a study of T-cell memory formation after mild COVID-19. MiXCR, run by TCRdb on the 5' RACE reads, gives a single entry per CDR3 protein. The sample consists of roughly 240,000 distinct CDR3 sequences, less than 20% of them appearing once. The sample taken for sequencing was PBMCs or a T cell subset sorted from them (not recorded which). These receptors all stem from an adult woman who had mild COVID-19 (a few samples of this study predate the infection). Cell type and time point are not known. Each CDR3 is given with its conserved first and last residue. The D gene is left open where the match is weak. Clone size is given for some rows only: seen once, a few or many times, or a class if the clone is expanded.

D gene: .; V gene: TRBV18; J gene: TRBJ2-7; clone size: .; CDR3 protein: CASSPGGGATYEQYF; CDR3 DNA: TGTGCCAGCTCACCGGGCGGGGGCGCGACGTACGAGCAGTACTTC
D gene: .; V gene: TRBV12-3/TRBV12-4; J gene: TRBJ1-2; clone size: few; CDR3 protein: CASTRTGGENYGYTF; CDR3 DNA: TGTGCCAGCACCCGAACGGGGGGAGAAAACTATGGCTACACCTTC
D gene: TRBD1; V gene: TRBV30; J gene: TRBJ2-7; clone size: .; CDR3 protein: CAWSRGPLSYEQYF; CDR3 DNA: TGTGCCTGGAGTAGGGGGCCTCTCTCCTACGAGCAGTACTTC
D gene: .; V gene: TRBV24-1; J gene: TRBJ2-1; clone size: .; CDR3 protein: CATSDYGFTEQFF; CDR3 DNA: TGTGCCACCAGTGATTATGGATTTACTGAGCAGTTCTTC
D gene: TRBD2; V gene: TRBV3-1; J gene: TRBJ2-3; clone size: few; CDR3 protein: CASSPLRGGTDTQYF; CDR3 DNA: TGTGCCAGCAGCCCCTTGCGGGGGGGCACAGATACGCAGTATTTT
D gene: TRBD1; V gene: TRBV20-1; J gene: TRBJ1-2; clone size: .; CDR3 protein: CSARDPAGGSYGYTF; CDR3 DNA: TGCAGTGCTAGAGATCCGGCAGGGGGCAGTTATGGCTACACCTTC
D gene: .; V gene: TRBV13; J gene: TRBJ2-7; clone size: few; CDR3 protein: CASSLRRGLYSYEQYF; CDR3 DNA: TGTGCCAGCAGCTTACGTAGGGGCCTATACTCCTACGAGCAGTACTTC
D gene: .; V gene: TRBV7-9; J gene: TRBJ2-2; clone size: many; CDR3 protein: CASRPRRPSELFF; CDR3 DNA: TGTGCCAGCAGACCTAGGCGGCCGTCGGAGCTGTTTTTT
D gene: .; V gene: TRBV6-6; J gene: TRBJ1-1; clone size: .; CDR3 protein: CASSYPLGGVSNTEAFF; CDR3 DNA: TGTGCCAGCAGTTATCCCTTAGGGGGGGTCTCGAACACTGAAGCTTTCTTT
D gene: .; V gene: TRBV5-1; J gene: TRBJ2-1; clone size: few; CDR3 protein: CASSDTHNEQFF; CDR3 DNA: TGCGCCAGCAGCGATACGCACAATGAGCAGTTCTTC
D gene: .; V gene: TRBV5-8; J gene: TRBJ2-7; clone size: .; CDR3 protein: CASSLAEGDRFAF; CDR3 DNA: TGTGCCAGCAGCTTGGCCGAGGGGGACCGGTTCGCCTTC
D gene: TRBD2; V gene: TRBV6-5; J gene: TRBJ2-5; clone size: .; CDR3 protein: CASSYPGLAGVETQYF; CDR3 DNA: TGTGCCAGCAGTTATCCGGGACTAGCGGGAGTAGAGACCCAGTACTTC
D gene: .; V gene: TRBV7-6; J gene: TRBJ2-5; clone size: few; CDR3 protein: CASSLRTRSKETQYF; CDR3 DNA: TGTGCCAGCAGCCTTCGGACCAGATCCAAAGAGACCCAGTACTTC
D gene: .; V gene: TRBV6-1; J gene: TRBJ1-5; clone size: .; CDR3 protein: CASSEFGGFSNQPQHF; CDR3 DNA: TGTGCCAGCAGTGAATTCGGAGGTTTCAGCAATCAGCCCCAGCATTTT
D gene: TRBD2; V gene: TRBV14; J gene: TRBJ2-5; clone size: .; CDR3 protein: CASSDTLGSGRQETQYF; CDR3 DNA: TGTGCCAGCAGCGATACTTTGGGTAGCGGGCGCCAAGAGACCCAGTACTTC
D gene: TRBD1; V gene: TRBV6-5; J gene: TRBJ2-3; clone size: few; CDR3 protein: CASNRQGSSTDTQYF; CDR3 DNA: TGTGCCAGCAATAGACAGGGCTCTAGCACAGATACGCAGTATTTT
D gene: .; V gene: TRBV5-4; J gene: TRBJ1-1; clone size: .; CDR3 protein: CASNKPSEGNTEAFF; CDR3 DNA: TGTGCCAGCAACAAACCCTCGGAGGGGAACACTGAAGCTTTCTTT
D gene: .; V gene: TRBV20-1; J gene: TRBJ2-2; clone size: .; CDR3 protein: CSARFEGKATGELFF; CDR3 DNA: TGCAGTGCTAGGTTCGAGGGGAAGGCCACCGGGGAGCTGTTTTTT
D gene: TRBD1; V gene: TRBV7-9; J gene: TRBJ2-1; clone size: few; CDR3 protein: CASSTAQQTQGARQFF; CDR3 DNA: TGTGCCAGCAGCACGGCCCAACAAACACAGGGGGCTCGACAGTTCTTC
D gene: .; V gene: TRBV20-1; J gene: TRBJ2-1; clone size: .; CDR3 protein: CSTDGYNEQFF; CDR3 DNA: TGCAGCACGGACGGGTACAATGAGCAGTTCTTC
D gene: TRBD1; V gene: TRBV12-3/TRBV12-4; J gene: TRBJ1-2; clone size: .; CDR3 protein: CASSQGQGGGYTF; CDR3 DNA: TGTGCCAGCAGCCAGGGACAGGGAGGCGGCTACACCTTC
D gene: TRBD2; V gene: TRBV4-3; J gene: TRBJ2-1; clone size: few; CDR3 protein: CASSQDVAGGEQFF; CDR3 DNA: TGCGCCAGCAGCCAAGATGTAGCGGGAGGTGAGCAGTTCTTC
D gene: TRBD2; V gene: TRBV13; J gene: TRBJ2-2; clone size: once; CDR3 protein: CASSPPSGRADTGELFF; CDR3 DNA: TGTGCCAGCAGCCCCCCTAGCGGGAGGGCCGACACCGGGGAGCTGTTTTTT
D gene: .; V gene: TRBV27; J gene: TRBJ2-2; clone size: few; CDR3 protein: CASSFWQGQGELFF; CDR3 DNA: TGTGCCAGCAGTTTTTGGCAGGGGCAGGGGGAGCTGTTTTTT
D gene: .; V gene: TRBV5-1; J gene: TRBJ2-1; clone size: .; CDR3 protein: CASSLGGAGVAHEQFF; CDR3 DNA: TGCGCCAGCAGCTTGGGGGGGGCGGGAGTCGCACATGAGCAGTTCTTC
D gene: TRBD1; V gene: TRBV10-3; J gene: TRBJ1-2; clone size: .; CDR3 protein: CAIGQGEWDGYTF; CDR3 DNA: TGTGCCATCGGACAGGGTGAATGGGATGGCTACACCTTC
D gene: .; V gene: TRBV6-1; J gene: TRBJ2-1; clone size: .; CDR3 protein: CASTRGGAGFSNEQFF; CDR3 DNA: TGTGCCAGCACTAGAGGAGGGGCCGGGTTTTCGAATGAGCAGTTCTTC
D gene: .; V gene: TRBV25-1; J gene: TRBJ1-2; clone size: many; CDR3 protein: CASSPIANYGYTF; CDR3 DNA: TGTGCCAGCAGTCCCATCGCTAACTATGGCTACACCTTC
D gene: .; V gene: TRBV4-2; J gene: TRBJ2-7; clone size: .; CDR3 protein: CASSHSVTGTEQYF; CDR3 DNA: TGTGCCAGCAGCCACTCAGTGACGGGGACCGAGCAGTACTTC
D gene: .; V gene: TRBV24-1; J gene: TRBJ2-7; clone size: many; CDR3 protein: CATSDGLTSRRYF; CDR3 DNA: TGTGCCACCAGTGATGGACTGACATCGAGGCGGTACTTC
D gene: TRBD2; V gene: TRBV6-2/TRBV6-3; J gene: TRBJ2-2; clone size: many; CDR3 protein: CASSRTSRVTGELFF; CDR3 DNA: TGTGCCAGCAGTCGGACTAGCAGGGTCACCGGGGAGCTGTTTTTT
D gene: .; V gene: TRBV5-6; J gene: TRBJ2-3; clone size: .; CDR3 protein: CASSFGSGRPSTDTQYF; CDR3 DNA: TGTGCCAGCAGCTTCGGATCGGGCAGGCCTAGCACAGATACGCAGTATTTT
D gene: TRBD1; V gene: TRBV19; J gene: TRBJ2-2; clone size: .; CDR3 protein: CATRHRDRNTGELFF; CDR3 DNA: TGTGCCACCCGTCACCGGGACAGGAACACCGGGGAGCTGTTTTTT
D gene: .; V gene: TRBV9; J gene: TRBJ2-3; clone size: few; CDR3 protein: CASSVVDLRTDTQYF; CDR3 DNA: TGTGCCAGCAGCGTAGTAGACCTCCGCACAGATACGCAGTATTTT
D gene: .; V gene: TRBV20-1; J gene: TRBJ2-5; clone size: .; CDR3 protein: CSASEPSAFRETQYF; CDR3 DNA: TGCAGTGCTAGTGAACCTAGCGCCTTCAGGGAGACCCAGTACTTC
D gene: .; V gene: TRBV5-1; J gene: TRBJ1-2; clone size: .; CDR3 protein: CASSFIPTDRAYGYTF; CDR3 DNA: TGCGCCAGCAGTTTCATCCCCACGGACAGAGCCTATGGCTACACCTTC
D gene: .; V gene: TRBV19; J gene: TRBJ2-4; clone size: .; CDR3 protein: CASSIEGGFQAKNIQYF; CDR3 DNA: TGTGCCAGTAGTATCGAGGGGGGGTTTCAAGCCAAAAACATTCAGTACTTC
D gene: TRBD1; V gene: TRBV24-1; J gene: TRBJ2-1; clone size: .; CDR3 protein: CATSVSRDRANEQFF; CDR3 DNA: TGTGCCACCAGTGTATCTCGGGACAGGGCCAATGAGCAGTTCTTC
D gene: .; V gene: TRBV4-1; J gene: TRBJ1-3; clone size: .; CDR3 protein: CASSQQQVYSGNTIYF; CDR3 DNA: TGCGCCAGCAGCCAGCAACAGGTTTACTCTGGAAACACCATATATTTT
D gene: .; V gene: TRBV7-9; J gene: TRBJ1-1; clone size: .; CDR3 protein: CASSPEGRGAFF; CDR3 DNA: TGTGCCAGCAGCCCGGAAGGGAGAGGAGCTTTCTTT
D gene: TRBD2; V gene: TRBV6-2/TRBV6-3; J gene: TRBJ2-1; clone size: .; CDR3 protein: CASSYRRGLAGNEQFF; CDR3 DNA: TGTGCCAGCAGTTACAGGCGGGGACTAGCGGGGAATGAGCAGTTCTTC
D gene: TRBD2; V gene: TRBV5-6; J gene: TRBJ2-1; clone size: .; CDR3 protein: CASNTSGGAHEQFF; CDR3 DNA: TGTGCCAGCAACACTAGCGGGGGGGCCCATGAGCAGTTCTTC
D gene: TRBD1; V gene: TRBV12-3/TRBV12-4; J gene: TRBJ2-1; clone size: few; CDR3 protein: CASILNPGQGSGEQFF; CDR3 DNA: TGTGCCAGCATCTTGAACCCGGGACAGGGTTCTGGTGAGCAGTTCTTC
D gene: .; V gene: TRBV3-1; J gene: TRBJ1-3; clone size: .; CDR3 protein: CASSQVAGPGNTIYF; CDR3 DNA: TGTGCCAGCAGCCAAGTAGCGGGGCCTGGAAACACCATATATTTT
D gene: .; V gene: TRBV30; J gene: TRBJ2-5; clone size: .; CDR3 protein: CAWSRDEETQYF; CDR3 DNA: TGTGCCTGGAGTAGGGACGAAGAGACCCAGTACTTC
D gene: .; V gene: TRBV24-1; J gene: TRBJ1-2; clone size: .; CDR3 protein: CATSDPRGPNYGYTF; CDR3 DNA: TGTGCCACCAGTGACCCCCGGGGCCCTAACTATGGCTACACCTTC
D gene: TRBD1; V gene: TRBV4-1; J gene: TRBJ2-3; clone size: .; CDR3 protein: CASSHPGQADTQYF; CDR3 DNA: TGCGCCAGCAGCCACCCCGGACAGGCAGATACGCAGTATTTT
D gene: .; V gene: TRBV12-3/TRBV12-4; J gene: TRBJ2-3; clone size: .; CDR3 protein: CASQGSGTDTQYF; CDR3 DNA: TGTGCCAGCCAAGGTAGTGGCACAGATACGCAGTATTTT